The 21 T cell receptor beta chains in this list originate from one sample, sequenced in a study of blood T cell repertoires in COVID-19. The protocol was immunoSEQ multiplex PCR, while the TCRdb copy is restricted to in-frame clones and leaves out a portion. The data show about 97,000 clones, around 85% seen once. Input material: peripheral blood. Receptor source: a woman in her 70s with active or convalescent COVID-19.

The chain has TRBV28 and TRBJ2-3; tentatively, D is TRBD2 (6 bases). The CDR3 loop spans 15 amino acids. Per the germline V gene, CDR1 is MDHEN and CDR2 is SYDVKM. Between the trimmed V and J ends, which lost 1 base and 4 bases, there was a span of 12 bases. The CDR3 DNA sequence: TGTGCCAGCAGTTTATCTGGCGGCGGGGCAGATACGCAGTATTTT. Protein sequence: CASSLSGGGADTQYF.

The genes are TRBV23-1 and TRBJ2-7; 7 bases fit TRBD1. TRBV23-1 is an ORF for which the function is uncertain. CDR3 length: 16 amino acids. V lost 6 bases to trimming and J lost 2 bases; unmatched junction nucleotides: 13. CDR3 DNA sequence: TGCGCCAGCAGCCCACCGACAGGGTTTAAAACCTACGAGCAGTACTTC. It codes for CASSPPTGFKTYEQYF.

The V call is TRBV7-9, the J call TRBJ2-7; maybe TRBD1 (6 bases). The CDR3 runs 15 residues. Trimming removed 5 bases from V and 2 bases from J, with 16 bases in between. CDR1 is SEHNR and CDR2 is FQNEAQ in the germline V gene (reference sequence). CDR3 nucleotide sequence: TGTGCCAGCAGCCCGAGTTCAGGACAGACCTACGAGCAGTACTTC. Residues: CASSPSSGQTYEQYF.

The V call is TRBV9, the J call TRBJ2-2; 7 bases map to TRBD1. V was clipped by 3 bases and J by 5 bases; unmatched bases: 7. CDR1 is SGDLS, CDR2 YYNGEE, per germline. The CDR3 runs 15 residues. The CDR3 DNA sequence: TGTGCCAGCAGCGCCACAGGGGTGGGAACCGGGGAGCTGTTTTTT. Protein: CASSATGVGTGELFF.

The chain carries TRBV7-2 and TRBJ2-1; 7 positions match TRBD2. CDR1 and CDR2 from the germline V gene are SGHTA and FQGNSA. The CDR3 consists of 15 residues. The V segment lost 8 bases and the J segment 8 bases; nucleotides outside the gene matches: 15. DNA of the CDR3: TGTGCCAGCTCGATAAGCGGGGTTAATATCCATGAGCAGTTCTTC. The encoded protein is CASSISGVNIHEQFF.

The V and J genes are TRBV28 and TRBJ2-1; 7 nucleotides align to TRBD2. The CDR3 length is 15 residues. The V gene's germline CDR1 is MDHEN and CDR2 SYDVKM. Trimming cost V 2 bases and J 0 bases; bases outside gene matches: 1. CDR3 nucleotides: TGTGCCAGCAGTTTAGGCGGGGGCTCCTACAATGAGCAGTTCTTC. Encoded protein: CASSLGGGSYNEQFF. Full variable domain (outside the CDR3, taken from reference TRBV28 and TRBJ2-1): DVKVTQSSRYLVKRTGEKVFLECVQDMDHENMFWYRQDPGLGLRLIYFSYDVKMKEKGDIPEGYSVSREKKERFSLILESASTNQTSMYLCASSLGGGSYNEQFFGPGTRLTVL.

The chain combines TRBV2 with TRBJ2-3, with D possibly matching TRBD1 (5 bases). This CDR3 has 14 amino acids. Trimming stripped 4 bases from V and 2 bases from J, with 10 bases between. The germline V gene has CDR1 SNHLY and CDR2 FYNNEI. DNA for the CDR3: TGTGCCAGCAGTGGACAGTATAACACAGATACGCAGTATTTT. This gives the protein CASSGQYNTDTQYF. Full variable domain (remainder filled in from reference TRBV2 and TRBJ2-3): EPEVTQTPSHQVTQMGQEVILRCVPISNHLYFYWYRQILGQKVEFLVSFYNNEISEKSEIFDDQFSVERPDGSNFTLKIRSTKLEDSAMYFCASSGQYNTDTQYFGPGTRLTVL.

The chain carries TRBV5-1 and TRBJ1-4; maybe TRBD1 (6 bases). CDR1 and CDR2 (germline): SGHRS, YFSETQ. The CDR3 consists of 15 residues. Trimming took off 0 bases at V and 3 bases at J, with 9 bases between the two ends. For the CDR3, the DNA is TGCGCCAGCAGCTTGGGACAGGCGGCTAATGAAAAACTGTTTTTT. Its translation: CASSLGQAANEKLFF. Drawing the rest from reference TRBV5-1 and TRBJ1-4, the complete variable domain is KAGVTQTPRYLIKTRGQQVTLSCSPISGHRSVSWYQQTPGQGLQFLFEYFSETQRNKGNFPGRFSGRQFSNSRSEMNVSTLELGDSALYLCASSLGQAANEKLFFGSGTQLSVL.

This chain joins TRBV5-4 and TRBJ2-1; 8 bases map to TRBD1. Germline V gene data show CDR1 as SGHNT and CDR2 as YYREEE (reference sequence). The CDR3 sequence is 15 residues long. With V trimmed by 4 bases and J by 5 bases, 8 bases remained unmatched. CDR3 sequence: CASSPATGANNEQFF. CDR3 in DNA: TGTGCCAGCAGCCCTGCGACAGGGGCCAACAATGAGCAGTTCTTC.

V and J are TRBV7-9 and TRBJ2-7, with TRBD1 matching over 7 bases. Germline CDR1 and CDR2: SEHNR and FQNEAQ (reference sequence). The CDR3 length is 15 residues. V gave up 4 bases and J gave up 1 base; unmatched junction bases: 7. CDR3 protein: CASSYRQGISYEQYF. The CDR3 DNA reads TGTGCCAGCAGCTATCGACAGGGTATTTCCTACGAGCAGTACTTC.

The genes are TRBV24-1 and TRBJ1-4, with 11 bases matching TRBD1. Unmatched junction bases numbered 6, after V lost 3 bases and J lost 7 bases. Germline V gene sequence: CDR1 KGHDR, CDR2 SFDVKD. The length of the CDR3 is 16 residues. The CDR3 DNA follows: TGTGCCACCAGTGATCCCACCGGGACAGGGGGTGAAAAACTGTTTTTT. It translates to CATSDPTGTGGEKLFF.

About this clone itself: Other DNA sequences from this sample encode an identical CDR3 as well. V usage is TRBV4-3 and J usage is TRBJ1-1; no clear D. The CDR3 contains 13 residues. Germline assignment: CDR1 LGHNA and CDR2 YSLEER. V dropped 1 base and J dropped 4 bases, with 7 bases sitting between them. CDR3 nucleotides: TGCGCCAGCAGCCAAGTCCGGGGCACTGAAGCTTTCTTT. Amino acids: CASSQVRGTEAFF.

This clone has only a few counts. The rearrangement joins TRBV7-2 to TRBJ1-1; D may be TRBD1 (5 bases). Germline CDR1 and CDR2: SGHTA and FQGNSA. This CDR3 has 13 amino acids. Between the trimmed V and J ends, which lost 5 bases and 8 bases, there was a span of 15 bases. The CDR3 spells CASSVGTTREAFF. The CDR3 nucleotides read TGTGCCAGCAGCGTAGGGACTACCAGAGAAGCTTTCTTT. Full variable domain (missing parts from reference TRBV7-2 and TRBJ1-1): GAGVSQSPSNKVTEKGKDVELRCDPISGHTALYWYRQSLGQGLEFLIYFQGNSAPDKSGLPSDRFSAERTGGSVSTLTIQRTQQEDSAVYLCASSVGTTREAFFGQGTRLTVV.

The chain has TRBV6-2 or TRBV6-3 and TRBJ1-1, with TRBD1 matching over 7 bases. Germline CDR1 MNHEY, CDR2 SVGEGT. J lost 6 bases, V lost 4 bases, and 11 bases had no gene match. This CDR3 is 15 amino acids long. CDR3 bases: TGTGCCAGCAGTTCCGCTTGGACAGGCCGCCCTGAAGCTTTCTTT. As protein: CASSSAWTGRPEAFF.

CDR3 residues: CASSQGLAASYNEQFF. CDR3 DNA: TGTGCCAGCAGCCAGGGACTAGCGGCCTCCTACAATGAGCAGTTCTTC. This sequence joins TRBV7-9 and TRBJ2-1, with 11 positions matching TRBD2. V lost 5 bases and J lost 0; bases outside the gene matches: 3. The germline V gene encodes CDR1 SEHNR and CDR2 FQNEAQ (reference sequence). The CDR3 has 16 residues.

The chain has TRBV24-1 and TRBJ1-2, with TRBD1 as a possible D gene (6 bases). The germline V and J ends were trimmed by 3 bases and 7 bases, with 17 bases remaining between them. The germline V gene encodes CDR1 KGHDR and CDR2 SFDVKD. The CDR3 has 15 residues. CDR3 DNA: TGTGCCACCAGTGATCAAGGGGGTCCCAGGGCTGGCTACACCTTC. It encodes CATSDQGGPRAGYTF.

This clone was observed a few times. The V call is TRBV4-3, the J call TRBJ2-2; D may be TRBD2 (5 bases). The germline V gene encodes CDR1 LGHNA and CDR2 YSLEER. Trimming took off 1 base at V and 5 bases at J, with 8 bases between the two ends. The CDR3 totals 14 residues. The CDR3 reads CASSQGRLTGELFF. The CDR3 coding sequence is TGCGCCAGCAGCCAAGGGAGGTTAACCGGGGAGCTGTTTTTT.

This sequence joins TRBV6-6 and TRBJ2-1; 8 bases map to TRBD2. The CDR3 contains 15 residues. V shed 7 bases, J shed 7 bases, and the junction held 12 bases outside the gene matches. Germline loops: CDR1 MNHNY, CDR2 SVGAGI (reference sequence). The CDR3 region has the DNA TGTGCCAGCAAACCACCGGGACTAGTGGGTAATGAGCAGTTCTTC. It codes for CASKPPGLVGNEQFF.

The chain links TRBV19 to TRBJ2-7, with a tentative D call TRBD2 (6 bases). The germline gives CDR1 LNHDA, CDR2 SQIVND (reference sequence). V lost 5 bases to trimming and J lost 0 bases, with 17 bases between them. This CDR3 region has 16 residues. The CDR3 spells CASSPGLPIFSYEQYF. CDR3 bases: TGTGCCAGTAGTCCGGGACTCCCGATCTTCTCCTACGAGCAGTACTTC.

This clone has only one observation. The V and J genes are TRBV28 and TRBJ2-3; 11 bases agree with TRBD2. The junction had 7 bases not matched to a gene; V was cut back by 6 bases and J by 5 bases. The germline V gene encodes CDR1 MDHEN and CDR2 SYDVKM. This CDR3 is 15 amino acids long. The CDR3 DNA sequence: TGTGCCAGCAGGATGACTAGCGGGATGGGAGATACGCAGTATTTT. As protein: CASRMTSGMGDTQYF.

The chain uses TRBV4-3 and TRBJ1-2; weak D call: TRBD1 (5 bases). V lost 0 bases, J lost 6 bases, and 11 bases lay in between. There are 14 residues in the CDR3. Germline V gene sequence: CDR1 LGHNA, CDR2 YSLEER. DNA for the CDR3: TGCGCCAGCAGCCAAGACCCCAGGGTGGATGGCTACACCTTC. Protein: CASSQDPRVDGYTF.